A selection of T cell receptor beta chains follows, all from one sample in a study of cytomegalovirus exposure and HLA in healthy donors. Clones were sequenced by immunoSEQ multiplex PCR, and TCRdb holds only the in-frame ones, with some missing. Of tens of thousands of clones listed, around 84% are singletons. Sequencing input: PBMCs. Receptors were obtained from a man between 18 and 29 years old in good health and CMV-seronegative. Both conserved end residues are part of each CDR3. A D gene is named only where the DNA matches it firmly. Not all rows give a size; the values are once, few, many and, for expanded clones, a class.

TRBJ2-1 | TRBV7-4 | once | . | TGTGCCAGCAGCTTATGGCGGGAAGAACCTCACAATGAGCAGTTCTTC | CASSLWREEPHNEQFF
TRBJ2-3 | TRBV18 | . | . | TGTGCCAGCTCCCCGGGTCGGACTGAGACAGATACGCAGTATTTT | CASSPGRTETDTQYF
TRBJ2-7 | TRBV21-1 | . | . | TGTGCCAGCAGCGTCTCGGGTAGCGGGAGGCCGCCACCCTACGTGGAGCAGTACTTC | CASSVSGSGRPPPYVEQYF
TRBJ2-7 | TRBV30 | . | TRBD1 | TGTGCCTGGAGTCCGCCGGGACAGGGGGTTTACTACGAGCAGTACTTC | CAWSPPGQGVYYEQYF
TRBJ1-1 | TRBV28 | . | . | TGTGCCAGCAGAAGCGGACAGCAGAACACTGAAGCTTTCTTT | CASRSGQQNTEAFF
TRBJ1-2 | TRBV30 | . | . | TGTGCCTGGAGTGGGATTAACAGGGAGAGGGATGGCTACACCTTC | CAWSGINRERDGYTF
TRBJ2-3 | TRBV27 | . | . | TGTGCCAGCAGTTTACTGGCTAGCACAGATACGCAGTATTTT | CASSLLASTDTQYF
TRBJ1-6 | TRBV28 | . | TRBD1 | TGTGCCAGCAGTTCCCTGACAGGGAATAATTCACCCCTCCACTTT | CASSSLTGNNSPLHF
TRBJ1-1 | TRBV5-4 | . | TRBD1 | TGTGCCAGCAGCTTGACTCGACAGGGCCCTAGGGCTTTCTTT | CASSLTRQGPRAFF
TRBJ2-5 | TRBV5-1 | . | TRBD1 | TGCGCCAGCAGCTTGGAATGGACAGGGGGAGAGACCCAGTACTTC | CASSLEWTGGETQYF
TRBJ2-4 | TRBV13 | . | . | TGTGCCAGCAGCCGGGCCGGAGGGCTGGTTGGCAAAAACATTCAGTACTTC | CASSRAGGLVGKNIQYF
TRBJ2-7 | TRBV30 | . | TRBD2 | TGTGCCTGGAGGGGACTAGGACACTACGAGCAGTACTTC | CAWRGLGHYEQYF
TRBJ2-7 | TRBV5-4 | . | TRBD2 | TGTGCCAGCAGCTCGAGCGGGAGGTCCGACTACGAGCAGTACTTC | CASSSSGRSDYEQYF
TRBJ2-2 | TRBV6-5 | once | . | TGTGCCATCTTGACAGTTCCAGGCGGGGAGCTGTTTTTT | CAILTVPGGELFF
TRBJ2-7 | TRBV6-5 | . | TRBD2 | TGTGCCACCCGGGGGAGGGCCGCCGGCCTGGGCGAGCAGTACTTC | CATRGRAAGLGEQYF
TRBJ2-1 | TRBV7-9 | . | TRBD2 | TGTGCCAGCAGCCCCGGGACTAGCTTTTTGGGCTACAATGAGCAGTTCTTC | CASSPGTSFLGYNEQFF
TRBJ2-7 | TRBV5-1 | . | TRBD1 | TGCGCCAGCAGCTTACAGACAGGGTCCTACGAGCAGTACTTC | CASSLQTGSYEQYF
TRBJ2-7 | TRBV10-3 | . | TRBD2 | TGTGCCATCAGTGAGCTTAACCTTGCGGGAGGGATCTACGAGCAGTACTTC | CAISELNLAGGIYEQYF